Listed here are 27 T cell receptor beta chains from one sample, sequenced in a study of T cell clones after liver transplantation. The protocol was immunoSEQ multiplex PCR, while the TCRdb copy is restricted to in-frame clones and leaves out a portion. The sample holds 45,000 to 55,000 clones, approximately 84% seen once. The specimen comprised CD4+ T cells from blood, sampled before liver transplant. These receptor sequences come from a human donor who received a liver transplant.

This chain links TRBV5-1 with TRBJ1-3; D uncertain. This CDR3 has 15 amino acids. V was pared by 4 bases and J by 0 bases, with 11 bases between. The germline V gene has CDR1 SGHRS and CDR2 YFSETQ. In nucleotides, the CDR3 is TGCGCCAGCAGCGGAGCAGGACGCTCTGGAAACACCATATATTTT. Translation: CASSGAGRSGNTIYF.

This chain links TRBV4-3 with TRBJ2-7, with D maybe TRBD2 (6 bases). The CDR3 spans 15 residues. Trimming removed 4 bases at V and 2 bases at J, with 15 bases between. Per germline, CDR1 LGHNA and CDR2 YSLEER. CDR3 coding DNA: TGCGCCAGCAGCCTCGGGGTGTCGGGGGCCTACGAGCAGTACTTC. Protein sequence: CASSLGVSGAYEQYF.

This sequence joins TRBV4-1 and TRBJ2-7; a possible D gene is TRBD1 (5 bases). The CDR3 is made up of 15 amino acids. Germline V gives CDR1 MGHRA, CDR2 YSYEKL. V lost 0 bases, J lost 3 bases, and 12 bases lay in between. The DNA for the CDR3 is TGCGCCAGCAGCCAAGATCGTCAGGGAAACTACGAGCAGTACTTC. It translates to CASSQDRQGNYEQYF.

CDR3 bases: TGTGCCAGCAGTCCCCGGACAGGCTCTAATTCACCCCTCCACTTT. Protein: CASSPRTGSNSPLHF. V usage is TRBV27 and J usage is TRBJ1-6; TRBD1 aligns across 7 bases. Germline loops: CDR1 MNHEY, CDR2 SMNVEV (reference sequence). The CDR3 length is 15 residues. The ends lost 5 bases at V and 6 bases at J; junction bases unmatched: 7.

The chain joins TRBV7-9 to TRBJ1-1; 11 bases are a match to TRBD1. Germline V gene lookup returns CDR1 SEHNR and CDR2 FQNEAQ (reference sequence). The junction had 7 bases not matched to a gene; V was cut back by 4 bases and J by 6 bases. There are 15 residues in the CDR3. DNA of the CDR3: TGTGCCAGCAGCTCCGGGGACAGGGGGACCTCTGAAGCTTTCTTT. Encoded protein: CASSSGDRGTSEAFF.

CDR3 coding DNA: TGTGCCAGCAGCCCAGGGGGGGCAGGAAGGGAGACCCAGTACTTC. Its translation is CASSPGGAGRETQYF. The chain uses TRBV11-3 and TRBJ2-5; D could derive from TRBD1 or TRBD2 (7 bases each). Per the germline V gene, CDR1 is SGHNT and CDR2 is YENEEA. The V gene lost 5 bases and the J gene lost 5 bases, with 18 bases spanning the gap. The CDR3 has 15 amino acids.

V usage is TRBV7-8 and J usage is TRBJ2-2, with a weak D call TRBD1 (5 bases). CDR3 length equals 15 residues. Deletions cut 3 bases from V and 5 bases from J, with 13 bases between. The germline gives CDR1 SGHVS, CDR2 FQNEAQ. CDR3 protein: CASSFQGVGTGELFF. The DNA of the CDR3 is TGTGCCAGCAGCTTTCAAGGGGTCGGGACCGGGGAGCTGTTTTTT.

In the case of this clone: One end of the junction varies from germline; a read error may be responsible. CDR3 sequence reads: CASSLDRDQPQHF. The CDR3 nucleotides read TGTGCCAGCAGTTTGGACAGGGATCAGCCCCAGCATTTT. The chain has TRBV5-4 and TRBJ1-5; 8 bases line up with TRBD1. The CDR3 is 13 amino acids. Germline V gives CDR1 SGHNT, CDR2 YYREEE (reference sequence).

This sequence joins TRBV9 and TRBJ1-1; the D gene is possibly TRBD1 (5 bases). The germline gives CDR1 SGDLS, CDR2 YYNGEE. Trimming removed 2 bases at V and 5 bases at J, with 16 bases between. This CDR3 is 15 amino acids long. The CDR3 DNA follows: TGTGCCAGCAGCGTTGACTTGGGGGTCGGGACTGAAGCTTTCTTT. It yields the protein CASSVDLGVGTEAFF.

DNA for the CDR3: TGTGCCAGCAGCTCCCGACAGACTAAAGAGACCCAGTACTTC. It yields the protein CASSSRQTKETQYF. This chain links TRBV11-1 with TRBJ2-5; tentatively, D is TRBD1 or TRBD2 (5 bases each). CDR1 SGHAT and CDR2 FQDESV come from the germline V gene (reference sequence). This CDR3 has 14 amino acids. Trimming took 4 bases from V and 3 from J, leaving 12 bases between them.

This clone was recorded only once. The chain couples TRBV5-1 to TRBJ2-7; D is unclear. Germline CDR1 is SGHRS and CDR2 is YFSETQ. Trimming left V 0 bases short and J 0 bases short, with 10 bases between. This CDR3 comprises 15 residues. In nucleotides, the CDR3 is TGCGCCAGCAGCTTGGCCCCTGAGAGCTCCTACGAGCAGTACTTC. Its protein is CASSLAPESSYEQYF.

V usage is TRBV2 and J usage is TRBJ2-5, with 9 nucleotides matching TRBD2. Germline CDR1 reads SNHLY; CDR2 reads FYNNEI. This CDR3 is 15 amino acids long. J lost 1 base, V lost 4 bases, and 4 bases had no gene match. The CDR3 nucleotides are TGTGCCAGCAGTGCCAGCGGGGGGTTCCAAGAGACCCAGTACTTC. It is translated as CASSASGGFQETQYF.

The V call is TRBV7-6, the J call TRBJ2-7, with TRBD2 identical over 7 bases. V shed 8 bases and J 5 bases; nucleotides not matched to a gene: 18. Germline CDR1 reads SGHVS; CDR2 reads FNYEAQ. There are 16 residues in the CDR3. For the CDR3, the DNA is TGTGCCAGCCCGACGAACGTGGCGGGAGAAGGGAACGAGCAGTACTTC. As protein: CASPTNVAGEGNEQYF.

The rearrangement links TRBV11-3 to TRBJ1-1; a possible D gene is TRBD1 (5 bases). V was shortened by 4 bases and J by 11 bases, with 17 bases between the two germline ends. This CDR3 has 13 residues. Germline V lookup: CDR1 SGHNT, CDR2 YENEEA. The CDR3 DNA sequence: TGTGCCAGCAGCTACGACAGTTCCGAGCGGGCTTTCTTT. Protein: CASSYDSSERAFF.

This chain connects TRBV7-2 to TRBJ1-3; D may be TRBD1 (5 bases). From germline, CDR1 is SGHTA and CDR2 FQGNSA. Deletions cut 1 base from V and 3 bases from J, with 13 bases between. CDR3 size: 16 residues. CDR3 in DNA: TGTGCCAGCAGCTTAGATTCGGCAGGGTATGGAAACACCATATATTTT. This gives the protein CASSLDSAGYGNTIYF.

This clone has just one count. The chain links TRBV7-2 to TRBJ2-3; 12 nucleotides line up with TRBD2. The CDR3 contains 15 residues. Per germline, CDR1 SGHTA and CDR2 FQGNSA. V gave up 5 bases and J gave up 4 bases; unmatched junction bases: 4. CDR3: CASSLTSGSSDTQYF. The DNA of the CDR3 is TGTGCCAGCAGCCTGACTAGCGGGAGCTCAGATACGCAGTATTTT.

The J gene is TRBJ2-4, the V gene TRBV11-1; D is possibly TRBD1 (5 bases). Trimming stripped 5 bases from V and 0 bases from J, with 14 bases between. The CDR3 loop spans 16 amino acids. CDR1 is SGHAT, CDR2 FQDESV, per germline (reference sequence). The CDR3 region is CASSPTVRLAKNIQYF. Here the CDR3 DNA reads TGTGCCAGCAGCCCGACAGTCAGACTAGCCAAAAACATTCAGTACTTC.

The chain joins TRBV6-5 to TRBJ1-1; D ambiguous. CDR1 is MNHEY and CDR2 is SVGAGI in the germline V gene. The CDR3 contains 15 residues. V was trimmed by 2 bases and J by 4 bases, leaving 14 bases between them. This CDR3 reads CASSYLGSSFTEAFF. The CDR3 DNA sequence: TGTGCCAGCAGTTACCTCGGCAGCAGTTTCACTGAAGCTTTCTTT.

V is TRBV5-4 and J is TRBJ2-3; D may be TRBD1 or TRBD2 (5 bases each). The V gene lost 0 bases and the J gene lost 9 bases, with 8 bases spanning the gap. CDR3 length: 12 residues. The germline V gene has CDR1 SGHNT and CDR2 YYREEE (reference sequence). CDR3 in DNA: TGTGCCAGCAGCTTGGACCGGGACACGCAGTATTTT. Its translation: CASSLDRDTQYF.

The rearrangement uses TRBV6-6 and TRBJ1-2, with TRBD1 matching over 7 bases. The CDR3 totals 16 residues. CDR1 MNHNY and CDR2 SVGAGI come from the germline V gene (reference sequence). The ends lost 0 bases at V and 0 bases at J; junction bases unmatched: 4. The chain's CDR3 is CASSYSLDRSNYGYTF. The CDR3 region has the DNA TGTGCCAGCAGTTACTCCCTGGACAGGTCTAACTATGGCTACACCTTC.

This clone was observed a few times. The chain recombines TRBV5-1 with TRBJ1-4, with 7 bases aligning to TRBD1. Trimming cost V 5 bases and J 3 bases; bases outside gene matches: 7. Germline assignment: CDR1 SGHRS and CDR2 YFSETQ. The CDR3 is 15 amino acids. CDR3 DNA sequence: TGCGCCAGCAGACACCCGGGACAGTCTAATGAAAAACTGTTTTTT. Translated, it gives CASRHPGQSNEKLFF.

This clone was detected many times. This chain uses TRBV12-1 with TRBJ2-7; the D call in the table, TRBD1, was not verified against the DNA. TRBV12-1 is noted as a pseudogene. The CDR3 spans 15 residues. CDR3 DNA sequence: TGTGCCAGCAGCTTTGGGGTGTGGACAGCCTACGAGCAGTACTTC. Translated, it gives CASSFGVWTAYEQYF.

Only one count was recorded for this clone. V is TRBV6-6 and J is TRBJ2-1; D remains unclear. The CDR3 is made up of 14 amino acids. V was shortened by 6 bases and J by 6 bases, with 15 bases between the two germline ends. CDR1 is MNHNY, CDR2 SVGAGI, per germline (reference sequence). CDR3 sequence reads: CASRESQAVNEQFF. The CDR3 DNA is TGTGCCAGCAGGGAGTCGCAGGCTGTCAATGAGCAGTTCTTC.

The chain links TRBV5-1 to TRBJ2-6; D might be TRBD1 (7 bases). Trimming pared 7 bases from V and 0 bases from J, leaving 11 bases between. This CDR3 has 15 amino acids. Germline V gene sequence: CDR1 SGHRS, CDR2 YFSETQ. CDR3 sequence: CASGGTASGANVLTF. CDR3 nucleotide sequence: TGCGCCAGCGGGGGGACAGCCTCTGGGGCCAACGTCCTGACTTTC.

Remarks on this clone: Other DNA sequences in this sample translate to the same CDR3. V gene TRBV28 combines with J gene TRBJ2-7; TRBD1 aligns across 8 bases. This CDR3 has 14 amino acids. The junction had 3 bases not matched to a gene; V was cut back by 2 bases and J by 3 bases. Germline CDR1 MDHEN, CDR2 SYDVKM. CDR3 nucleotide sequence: TGTGCCAGCAGTTTACTTGGACAGGGCTACGAGCAGTACTTC. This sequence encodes CASSLLGQGYEQYF. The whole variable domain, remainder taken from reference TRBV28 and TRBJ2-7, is DVKVTQSSRYLVKRTGEKVFLECVQDMDHENMFWYRQDPGLGLRLIYFSYDVKMKEKGDIPEGYSVSREKKERFSLILESASTNQTSMYLCASSLLGQGYEQYFGPGTRLTVT.

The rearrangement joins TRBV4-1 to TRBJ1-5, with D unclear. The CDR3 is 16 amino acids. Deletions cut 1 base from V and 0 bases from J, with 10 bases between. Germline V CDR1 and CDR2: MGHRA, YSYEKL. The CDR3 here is CASSQVPFLSNQPQHF. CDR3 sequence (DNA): TGCGCCAGCAGCCAAGTCCCGTTCCTTAGCAATCAGCCCCAGCATTTT.

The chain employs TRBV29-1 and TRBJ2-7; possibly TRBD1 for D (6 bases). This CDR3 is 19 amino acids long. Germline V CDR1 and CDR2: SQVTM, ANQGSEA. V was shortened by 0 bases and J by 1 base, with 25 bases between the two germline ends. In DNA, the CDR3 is TGCAGCGTTGAAGATCAAGAACGAGGGTCGCCCCAGGGGTCCTACGAGCAGTACTTC. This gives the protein CSVEDQERGSPQGSYEQYF.